The subject of this entry is one T cell receptor (beta chain). The target antigen is unknown. The PCR was carried out with 60 Vbeta primers and 13 Jbeta primers. Generated by immunoSEQ multiplex PCR, the TCRdb table keeps only in-frame clones and is missing some. The sample carries 180,000 or so clones, roughly 79% recorded once. These data originate in a study of cytomegalovirus exposure and HLA in healthy donors. General study points: Later analysis demonstrated an association between a missense DCLRE1C variant and TCR beta V- and J-gene trimming. The listing of 150 to 200 TCR beta chains classed them as cytomegalovirus-associated. The study had only CMV serostatus as immune exposure information.

Germline CDR1 LNHDA, CDR2 SQIVND (reference sequence). This CDR3 spans 15 amino acids. Losses at the gene ends were 4 bases for V and 1 base for J; bases not matched to a gene: 3. This clonotype originated in a man aged 45-65 years in good health and CMV-seropositive. This chain connects TRBV19 to TRBJ2-7, with 11 bases lining up with TRBD1. Input material: PBMCs. CDR3 DNA sequence: TGTGCCAGTAGTAACGGACAGGGGGCGTCCTACGAGCAGTACTTC. It translates to CASSNGQGASYEQYF.